This T cell receptor (beta chain) was profiled in a study of Ad26.COV2.S vaccination and SARS-CoV-2 variants. Looking at the study overall: Donor was in the COV1001 Ad26.COV2.S trial arm. Study results and limitations: People who got the vaccine or the placebo had similar non-spike TCR breadth.

Concerning this clone: The antigen is not known.

As for treatment: about 20 received Ad26.COV2.S at low or high dose, single or two shots; a few received placebo; per-sample allocation not given. The study sampled participants on day 63 after the first vaccine or placebo injection. In the vaccine, an Ad26 vector expressed the SARS-CoV-2 spike of the Wuhan strain. Using immunoSEQ multiplex PCR, the repertoire was profiled, and TCRdb retains in-frame clones only, with some absent. The table records about 350,000 clones, approximately 86% of them present only once. In germline, CDR1 is KGHDR, CDR2 SFDVKD. V lost 0 bases and J lost 3, with 10 bases in between. The CDR3 length is 15 residues.

The chain joins TRBV24-1 to TRBJ2-5; D perhaps matches TRBD1 (6 bases). The specimen was peripheral blood, collected in a trial of Ad26.COV2.S vaccine versus placebo. The sequence was collected from a person between 18 and 65 years old who received the Ad26.COV2.S COVID-19 vaccine or a placebo. The DNA of the CDR3 is TGTGCCACCAGTGATTTGTCCAGGGGTAAAGAGACCCAGTACTTC. Protein product: CATSDLSRGKETQYF.